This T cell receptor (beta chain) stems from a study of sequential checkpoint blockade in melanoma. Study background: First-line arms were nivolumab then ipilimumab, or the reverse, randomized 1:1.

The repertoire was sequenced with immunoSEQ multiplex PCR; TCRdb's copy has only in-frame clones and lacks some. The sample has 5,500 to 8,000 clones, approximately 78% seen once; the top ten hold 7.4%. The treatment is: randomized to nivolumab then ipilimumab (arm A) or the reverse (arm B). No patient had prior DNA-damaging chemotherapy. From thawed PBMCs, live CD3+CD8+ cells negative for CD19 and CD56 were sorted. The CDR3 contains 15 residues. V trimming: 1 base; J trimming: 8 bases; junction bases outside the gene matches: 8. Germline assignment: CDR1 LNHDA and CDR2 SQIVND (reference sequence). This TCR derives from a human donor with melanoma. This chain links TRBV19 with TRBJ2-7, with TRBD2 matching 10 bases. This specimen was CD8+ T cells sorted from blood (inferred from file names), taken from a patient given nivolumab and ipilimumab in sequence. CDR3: CASSIAAGGPLKQYF. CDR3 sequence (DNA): TGTGCCAGTAGTATAGCAGCGGGAGGGCCCCTCAAGCAGTACTTC.